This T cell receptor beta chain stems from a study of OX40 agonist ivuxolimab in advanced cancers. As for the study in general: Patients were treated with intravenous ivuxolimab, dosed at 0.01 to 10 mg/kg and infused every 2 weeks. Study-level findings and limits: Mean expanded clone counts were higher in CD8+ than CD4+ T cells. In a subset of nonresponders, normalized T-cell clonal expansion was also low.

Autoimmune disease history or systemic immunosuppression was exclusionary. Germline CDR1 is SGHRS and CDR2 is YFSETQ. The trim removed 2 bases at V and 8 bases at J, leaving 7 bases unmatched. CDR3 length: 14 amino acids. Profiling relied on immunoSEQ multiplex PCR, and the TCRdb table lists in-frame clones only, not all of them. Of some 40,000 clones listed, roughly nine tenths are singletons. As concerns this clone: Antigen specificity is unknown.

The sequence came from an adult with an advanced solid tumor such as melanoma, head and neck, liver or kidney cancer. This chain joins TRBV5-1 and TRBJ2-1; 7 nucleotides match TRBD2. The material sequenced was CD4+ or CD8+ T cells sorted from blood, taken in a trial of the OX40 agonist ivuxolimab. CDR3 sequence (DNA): TGCGCCAGCAGCTTATCAGCGGGATTCTATGAGCAGTTCTTC. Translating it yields CASSLSAGFYEQFF.